This T cell receptor (beta chain) was sequenced for a study of technical replicates of blood from several donors. The CDR3 covers 13 residues. Trimming stripped 6 bases from V and 3 bases from J, with 12 bases between. Germline V CDR1 and CDR2: SGHDN, FVKESK. Assay used: immunoSEQ multiplex PCR; TCRdb lists only in-frame clones, some missing. The sample shows fewer than 85,000 clones, approximately 90% of them seen only once. The chain has TRBV14 and TRBJ2-7, with D perhaps matching TRBD2 (5 bases). Material for sequencing was PBMCs. The TCR was taken from a human donor in good health. Some clones in this sample may be carry-over from other donors' samples. CDR3 amino acids: CASSRASSYEQYF. CDR3 nucleotide sequence: TGTGCCAGCAGTAGGGCTAGCAGCTACGAGCAGTACTTC.